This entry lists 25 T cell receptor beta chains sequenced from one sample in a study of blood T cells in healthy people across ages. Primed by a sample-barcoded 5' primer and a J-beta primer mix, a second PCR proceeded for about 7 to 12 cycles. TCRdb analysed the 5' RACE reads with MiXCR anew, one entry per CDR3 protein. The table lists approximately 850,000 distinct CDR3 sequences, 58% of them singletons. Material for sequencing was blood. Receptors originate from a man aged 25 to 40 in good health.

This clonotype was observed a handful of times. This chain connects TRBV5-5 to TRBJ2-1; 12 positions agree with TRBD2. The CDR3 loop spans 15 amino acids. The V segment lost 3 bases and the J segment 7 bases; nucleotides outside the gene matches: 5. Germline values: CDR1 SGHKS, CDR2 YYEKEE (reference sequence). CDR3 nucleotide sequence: TGTGCCAGCAGCTCTAGCGGGGGGGCCTTGAATGAGCAGTTCTTC. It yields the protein CASSSSGGALNEQFF.

The CDR3, as DNA: TGTGCCACCAGCAGAGCGGGGGGGCTAGCGGACAATGAGCAGTTCTTC. Its translation: CATSRAGGLADNEQFF. The rearrangement joins TRBV15 to TRBJ2-1; 8 positions match TRBD2. Germline-derived CDR1 and CDR2 are LNHNV and YYDKDF (reference sequence). J was trimmed by 5 bases and V by 1 base; bases with no gene match: 7. The CDR3 totals 16 residues.

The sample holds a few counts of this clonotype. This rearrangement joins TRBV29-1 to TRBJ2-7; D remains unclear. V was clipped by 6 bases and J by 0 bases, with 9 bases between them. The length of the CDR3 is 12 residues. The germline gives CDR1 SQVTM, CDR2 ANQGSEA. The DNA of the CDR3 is TGCAGCGTAAGCCAAGACTCCTACGAGCAGTACTTC. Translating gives CSVSQDSYEQYF.

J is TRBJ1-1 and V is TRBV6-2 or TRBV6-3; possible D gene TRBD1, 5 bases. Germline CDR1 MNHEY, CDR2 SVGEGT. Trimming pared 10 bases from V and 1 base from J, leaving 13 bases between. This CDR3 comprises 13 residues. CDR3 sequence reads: CATQQAPNTEAFF. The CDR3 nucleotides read TGTGCCACGCAACAGGCCCCGAACACTGAAGCTTTCTTT.

CDR3 protein: CASTHSGMGGQTEQFF. The CDR3 nucleotides are TGTGCCAGCACTCACTCAGGGATGGGCGGACAAACTGAGCAGTTCTTC. The J gene is TRBJ2-1, the V gene TRBV27; D is possibly TRBD1 (5 bases). Trimming cost V 7 bases and J 9 bases, with 25 bases left between them. Germline CDR1 reads MNHEY; CDR2 reads SMNVEV (reference sequence). CDR3 length equals 16 residues.

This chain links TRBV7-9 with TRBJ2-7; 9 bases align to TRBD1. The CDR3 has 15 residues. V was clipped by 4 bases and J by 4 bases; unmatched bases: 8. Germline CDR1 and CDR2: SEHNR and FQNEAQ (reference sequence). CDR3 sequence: CASSSEGTGLYEQYF. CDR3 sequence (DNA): TGTGCCAGCAGCTCGGAAGGGACAGGGTTGTACGAGCAGTACTTC. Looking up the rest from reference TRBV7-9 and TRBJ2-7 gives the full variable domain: DTGVSQNPRHKITKRGQNVTFRCDPISEHNRLYWYRQTLGQGPEFLTYFQNEAQLEKSRLLSDRFSAERPKGSFSTLEIQRTEQGDSAMYLCASSSEGTGLYEQYFGPGTRLTVT.

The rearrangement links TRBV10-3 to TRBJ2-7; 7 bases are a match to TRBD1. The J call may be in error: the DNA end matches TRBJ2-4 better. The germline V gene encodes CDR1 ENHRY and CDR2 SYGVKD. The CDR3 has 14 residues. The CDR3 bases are TGTGCCATCAGTGTAGAAGGGGGCGAAAACATTCAGTACTTC. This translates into CAISVEGGENIQYF.

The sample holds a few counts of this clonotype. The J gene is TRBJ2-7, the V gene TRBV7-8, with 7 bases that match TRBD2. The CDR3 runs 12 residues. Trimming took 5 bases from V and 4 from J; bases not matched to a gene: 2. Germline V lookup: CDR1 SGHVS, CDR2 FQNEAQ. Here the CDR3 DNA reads TGTGCCAGCAGCCGGGGGGTGTACGAGCAGTACTTC. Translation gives CASSRGVYEQYF.

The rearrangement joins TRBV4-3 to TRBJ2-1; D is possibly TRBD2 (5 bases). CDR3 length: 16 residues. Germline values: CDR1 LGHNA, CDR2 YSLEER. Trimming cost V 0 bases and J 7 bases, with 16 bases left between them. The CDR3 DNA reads TGCGCCAGCAGCCAAGAAGGACTCCGAGTTGGGAATGAGCAGTTCTTC. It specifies CASSQEGLRVGNEQFF.

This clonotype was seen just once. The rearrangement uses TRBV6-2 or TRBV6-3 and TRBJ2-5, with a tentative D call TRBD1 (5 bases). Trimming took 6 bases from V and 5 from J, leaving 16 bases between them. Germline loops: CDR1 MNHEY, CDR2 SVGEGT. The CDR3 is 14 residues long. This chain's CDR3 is CASSYGHLGETQYF. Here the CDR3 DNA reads TGTGCCAGCAGCTATGGACACCTGGGGGAGACCCAGTACTTC.

The CDR3 DNA follows: TGCAGCGTTGCCGAAAGAGGCTACGAGCAGTACTTC. Translation: CSVAERGYEQYF. The J gene is TRBJ2-7, the V gene TRBV29-1; D remains ambiguous. This CDR3 has 12 amino acids. V was clipped by 4 bases and J by 3 bases, with 10 bases between them. The germline CDR1 and CDR2 sequences are SQVTM and ANQGSEA.

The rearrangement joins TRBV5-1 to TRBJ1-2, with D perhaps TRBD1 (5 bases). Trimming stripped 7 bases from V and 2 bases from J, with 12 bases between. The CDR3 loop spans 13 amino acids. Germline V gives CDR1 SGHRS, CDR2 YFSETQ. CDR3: CASGAEKNYGYTF. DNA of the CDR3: TGCGCCAGCGGGGCTGAGAAGAACTATGGCTACACCTTC.

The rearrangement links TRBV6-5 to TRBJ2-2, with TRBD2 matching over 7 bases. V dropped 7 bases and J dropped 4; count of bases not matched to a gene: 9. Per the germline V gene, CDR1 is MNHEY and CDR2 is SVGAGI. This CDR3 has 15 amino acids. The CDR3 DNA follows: TGTGCCAGCACCATCCGACTAGCCGCCACCGGGGAGCTGTTTTTT. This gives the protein CASTIRLAATGELFF.

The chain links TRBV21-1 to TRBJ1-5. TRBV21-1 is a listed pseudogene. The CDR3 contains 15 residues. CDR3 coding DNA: TGTGCCAGCAGCAAAAAGTCCCCCCAAACTCAGCCCCAGCATTTT. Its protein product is CASSKKSPQTQPQHF.

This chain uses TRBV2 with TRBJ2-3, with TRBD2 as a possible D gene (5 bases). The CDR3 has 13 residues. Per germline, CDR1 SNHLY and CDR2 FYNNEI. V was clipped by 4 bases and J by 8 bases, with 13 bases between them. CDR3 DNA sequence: TGTGCCAGCAGTGTTAACGCGCGGGCTACGCAGTATTTT. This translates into CASSVNARATQYF.

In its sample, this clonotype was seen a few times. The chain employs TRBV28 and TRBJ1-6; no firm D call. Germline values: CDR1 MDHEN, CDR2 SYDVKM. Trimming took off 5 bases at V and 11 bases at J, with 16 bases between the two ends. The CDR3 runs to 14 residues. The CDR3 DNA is TGTGCCAGCAGTCTCCCCCGACCGGGGACACCCCTCCACTTT. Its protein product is CASSLPRPGTPLHF.

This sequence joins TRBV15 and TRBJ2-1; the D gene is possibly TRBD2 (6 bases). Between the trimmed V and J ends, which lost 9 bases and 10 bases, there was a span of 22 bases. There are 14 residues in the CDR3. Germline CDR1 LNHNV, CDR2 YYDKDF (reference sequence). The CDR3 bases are TGTGCCACTGGGAGGAGGCGAACCGGTTTGGAGCAGTTCTTC. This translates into CATGRRRTGLEQFF.

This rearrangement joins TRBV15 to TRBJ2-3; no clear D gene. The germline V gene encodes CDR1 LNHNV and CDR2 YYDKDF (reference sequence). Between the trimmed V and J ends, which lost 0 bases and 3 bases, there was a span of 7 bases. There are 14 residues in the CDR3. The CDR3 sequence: CATSRDPATDTQYF. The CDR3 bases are TGTGCCACCAGCAGAGATCCAGCGACAGATACGCAGTATTTT.

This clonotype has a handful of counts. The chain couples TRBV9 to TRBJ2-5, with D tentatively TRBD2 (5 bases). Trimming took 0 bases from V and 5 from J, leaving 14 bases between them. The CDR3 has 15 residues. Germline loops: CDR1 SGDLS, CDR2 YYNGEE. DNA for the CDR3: TGTGCCAGCAGCGTAGGGGGAGTTAACGGTGAGACCCAGTACTTC. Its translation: CASSVGGVNGETQYF. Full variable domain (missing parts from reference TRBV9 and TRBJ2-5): DSGVTQTPKHLITATGQRVTLRCSPRSGDLSVYWYQQSLDQGLQFLIQYYNGEERAKGNILERFSAQQFPDLHSELNLSSLELGDSALYFCASSVGGVNGETQYFGPGTRLLVL.

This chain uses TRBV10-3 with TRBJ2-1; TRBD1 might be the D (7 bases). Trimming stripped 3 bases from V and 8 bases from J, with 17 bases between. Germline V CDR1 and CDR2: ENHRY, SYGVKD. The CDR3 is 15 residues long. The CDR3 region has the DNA TGTGCCATCAGTGAATACAGGGGAGGTCTGGATGAGCAGTTCTTC. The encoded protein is CAISEYRGGLDEQFF.

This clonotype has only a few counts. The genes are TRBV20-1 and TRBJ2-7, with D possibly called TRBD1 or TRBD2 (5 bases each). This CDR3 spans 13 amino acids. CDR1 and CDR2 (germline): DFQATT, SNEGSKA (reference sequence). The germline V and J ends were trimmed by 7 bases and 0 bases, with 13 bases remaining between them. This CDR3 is CSVLGTSSYEQYF. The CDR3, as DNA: TGCAGTGTTCTCGGGACCTCCTCCTACGAGCAGTACTTC.

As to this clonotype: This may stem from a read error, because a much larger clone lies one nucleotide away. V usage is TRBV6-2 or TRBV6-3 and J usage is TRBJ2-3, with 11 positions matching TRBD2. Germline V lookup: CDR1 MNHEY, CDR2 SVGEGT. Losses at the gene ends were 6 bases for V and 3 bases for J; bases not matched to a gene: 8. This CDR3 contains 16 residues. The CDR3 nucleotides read TGTGCCAGCAGCCCTATCCTAGCGGGGGGAACAGATACGCAGTATTTT. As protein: CASSPILAGGTDTQYF.

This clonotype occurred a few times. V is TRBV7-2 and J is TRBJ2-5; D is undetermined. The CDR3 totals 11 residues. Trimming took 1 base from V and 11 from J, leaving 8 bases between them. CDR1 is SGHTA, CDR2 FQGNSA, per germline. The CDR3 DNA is TGTGCCAGCAGCTTAGGTGGCAGGCAGTACTTC. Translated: CASSLGGRQYF.

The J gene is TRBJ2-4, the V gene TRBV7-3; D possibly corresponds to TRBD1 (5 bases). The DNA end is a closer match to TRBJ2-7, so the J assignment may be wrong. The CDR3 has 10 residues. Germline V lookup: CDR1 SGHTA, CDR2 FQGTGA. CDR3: CARQVDEQYF. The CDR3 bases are TGTGCCAGACAGGTGGACGAGCAGTACTTC.

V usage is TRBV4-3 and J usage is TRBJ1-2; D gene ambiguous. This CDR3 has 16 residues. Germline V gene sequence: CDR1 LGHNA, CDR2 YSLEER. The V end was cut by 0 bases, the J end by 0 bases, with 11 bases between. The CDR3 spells CASSQEATGSNYGYTF. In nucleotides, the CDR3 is TGCGCCAGCAGCCAAGAGGCAACCGGATCTAACTATGGCTACACCTTC.